This entry lists 30 T cell receptor beta chains sequenced from one sample in a study of CD8+CD57+ T cells in acquired aplastic anemia. Patients included in sequencing had previously demonstrated CD8+CD57+ cell expansion by flow cytometry. CDR3 and TCR beta VDJ profiling relied on a genomic DNA template. One entry per CDR3 protein, called by TCRdb with MiXCR from the reads. Of approximately 98,000 distinct CDR3 sequences in the sample, about 66% were seen once. Material for sequencing was sorted CD4+, CD8+, or CD8+CD57+ T cells (not recorded which) from PBMCs. All receptors derive from a human donor with aplastic anemia.

This clonotype was observed a single time. The CDR3 DNA is TGCAGTGCTAGCAGGGGACCGAACACTGAAGCTTTCTTT. It encodes CSASRGPNTEAFF. The V and J genes are TRBV20-1 and TRBJ1-1; the D gene is possibly TRBD1 (6 bases). There are 13 residues in the CDR3. Germline CDR1 is DFQATT and CDR2 is SNEGSKA (reference sequence). V lost 3 bases to trimming and J lost 1 base, with 9 bases between them.

This clonotype was counted a few times. This sequence joins TRBV11-1 and TRBJ1-2; no firm D call. V shed 6 bases and J shed 5 bases, with 13 bases lying between them. The CDR3 totals 13 residues. Germline-derived CDR1 and CDR2 are SGHAT and FQDESV (reference sequence). The CDR3 DNA reads TGTGCCAGCAGTTCCCCTGGGTTTTATGGCTACACCTTC. Translated, it gives CASSSPGFYGYTF.

This clonotype was seen once. The chain combines TRBV7-9 with TRBJ2-5; tentatively, D is TRBD1 (6 bases). The V gene's germline CDR1 is SEHNR and CDR2 FQNEAQ (reference sequence). The CDR3 is 12 amino acids. V lost 5 bases and J 7 bases, leaving 11 bases between the germline ends. Here the CDR3 reads CASSQRGGTQYF. The CDR3 region has the DNA TGTGCCAGCAGCCAAAGAGGGGGGACCCAGTACTTC.

This clonotype was picked up a small number of times. The chain has TRBV24-1 and TRBJ1-1; D not resolved. The ends were cut back, 2 bases at V and 1 base at J, with 10 bases in the middle. This CDR3 is 15 amino acids long. Germline CDR1 reads KGHDR; CDR2 reads SFDVKD. The CDR3 region has the DNA TGTGCCACCAGTGATTCGGCAGCAGGGAACACTGAAGCTTTCTTT. Translation gives CATSDSAAGNTEAFF.

V and J are TRBV29-1 and TRBJ1-3; 7 nucleotides match TRBD1. The germline V gene encodes CDR1 SQVTM and CDR2 ANQGSEA. The CDR3 is made up of 16 amino acids. With 4 bases clipped from V and 4 bases from J, the junction kept 13 bases outside the gene matches. The CDR3 coding sequence is TGCAGCGTTGGGGGGACAGCGGGACGGGAAGGAAACACCATATATTTT. Its protein is CSVGGTAGREGNTIYF.

In this sample, this clonotype turned up many times. The J gene is TRBJ2-7, the V gene TRBV5-1; TRBD2 agrees at 11 bases. Germline CDR1 SGHRS, CDR2 YFSETQ. V trimming: 3 bases; J trimming: 4 bases; junction bases outside the gene matches: 3. This CDR3 has 14 residues. The CDR3 loop is CASSSTSGAYEQYF. CDR3 bases: TGCGCCAGCAGCTCGACTAGCGGGGCGTACGAGCAGTACTTC. The full variable domain, in which reference TRBV5-1 and TRBJ2-7 provide the parts outside the CDR3, is KAGVTQTPRYLIKTRGQQVTLSCSPISGHRSVSWYQQTPGQGLQFLFEYFSETQRNKGNFPGRFSGRQFSNSRSEMNVSTLELGDSALYLCASSSTSGAYEQYFGPGTRLTVT.

The chain is built from TRBV20-1 and TRBJ2-7, with 9 bases lining up with TRBD1. The V and J ends lost 3 bases and 3 bases, in that order; junction bases with no gene match: 3. The CDR3 sequence is 13 residues long. Germline CDR1 is DFQATT and CDR2 is SNEGSKA (reference sequence). CDR3 nucleotides: TGCAGTGCTAGTGGGGACAGGGACTACGAGCAGTACGTC. This encodes CSASGDRDYEQYV.

The CDR3 sequence: CATSMKTETSTDTQYF. The CDR3 DNA sequence: TGTGCCACCAGCATGAAAACAGAGACTAGCACAGATACGCAGTATTTT. The genes are TRBV15 and TRBJ2-3; D is ambiguous. The CDR3 sequence is 16 residues long. With 4 bases removed from V and 0 bases from J, the gap between germline ends came to 14 bases. The germline gives CDR1 LNHNV, CDR2 YYDKDF (reference sequence).

The chain joins TRBV19 to TRBJ2-7, with D possibly being TRBD1 (6 bases). Germline loops: CDR1 LNHDA, CDR2 SQIVND (reference sequence). The CDR3 runs 13 residues. V lost 9 bases and J lost 8, with 20 bases in between. The CDR3 reads CASSPGQSCKQYF. CDR3 bases: TGTGCCAGCAGCCCTGGACAGAGCTGCAAGCAGTACTTC.

V is TRBV10-1 and J is TRBJ1-1; D is perhaps TRBD1 (6 bases). The CDR3 is 13 amino acids. Per germline, CDR1 WNHNN and CDR2 SYGVQD (reference sequence). V was clipped by 8 bases and J by 0 bases, with 10 bases between them. CDR3 residues: CASQEGVNTEAFF. DNA of the CDR3: TGCGCCAGCCAAGAGGGGGTGAACACTGAAGCTTTCTTT.

This clonotype was counted a few times. CDR3 region: CAISVLGSPLHF. DNA of the CDR3: TGTGCCATCAGTGTTTTAGGTTCACCCCTCCACTTT. The chain has TRBV10-3 and TRBJ1-6; D gene unclear. V was trimmed by 4 bases and J by 9 bases, leaving 7 bases between them. This CDR3 is 12 amino acids long. Germline values: CDR1 ENHRY, CDR2 SYGVKD.

This rearrangement joins TRBV25-1 to TRBJ1-5; unclear D gene. Germline CDR1 MGHDK, CDR2 SYGVNS. This CDR3 comprises 12 residues. Trimming took off 6 bases at V and 10 bases at J, with 13 bases between the two ends. The DNA of the CDR3 is TGTGCCAGCAGCTTAGCAAAGCCTCCCCAGCATTTT. It encodes CASSLAKPPQHF.

In its sample, this clonotype was seen a few times. This sequence may be a read error, since a much larger clone differs from it by one base. V is TRBV12-3 or TRBV12-4 and J is TRBJ2-1; D gene unclear. V was cut by 3 bases and J by 9 bases, with 6 bases left in between. The CDR3 runs to 11 residues. The CDR3, as DNA: TGTGCCAGCAGTTTGAAGGGTGAGCAGTTCTTC. It translates to CASSLKGEQFF.

The chain carries TRBV10-3 and TRBJ1-5; unclear D gene. The CDR3 has 14 residues. Per germline, CDR1 ENHRY and CDR2 SYGVKD. Trimming shortened V by 4 bases and J by 2 bases, and 9 bases separated the two germline ends. CDR3 loop: CAISAWGGNQPQHF. The CDR3 nucleotides read TGTGCCATCAGTGCATGGGGAGGCAATCAGCCCCAGCATTTT.

This clonotype was seen only once. V is TRBV20-1 and J is TRBJ2-5; 8 bases agree with TRBD1. Unmatched junction bases numbered 3, after V lost 1 base and J lost 5 bases. Germline CDR1 reads DFQATT; CDR2 reads SNEGSKA (reference sequence). The CDR3 has 13 amino acids. For the CDR3, the DNA is TGCAGTGCTAGAGGCAGGGGGCCCGAGACCCAGTACTTC. The encoded protein is CSARGRGPETQYF.

This clonotype was seen more than once but under ten times. The chain has TRBV19 and TRBJ2-7; TRBD1 matches 7 bases. Trimming cost V 1 base and J 4 bases; bases outside gene matches: 4. This CDR3 spans 14 amino acids. The germline V gene encodes CDR1 LNHDA and CDR2 SQIVND (reference sequence). The CDR3 loop is CASSIAGTAYEQYF. In DNA, the CDR3 is TGTGCCAGTAGTATAGCCGGGACAGCGTACGAGCAGTACTTC.

V and J are TRBV5-1 and TRBJ2-7, with 8 bases that match TRBD1. Germline assignment: CDR1 SGHRS and CDR2 YFSETQ. Trimming cost V 0 bases and J 5 bases; bases outside gene matches: 7. CDR3 length equals 15 residues. In DNA form, the CDR3 reads TGCGCCAGCAGCTTGGGAAGGACAGGGAACGACGAGCAGTACTTC. This sequence encodes CASSLGRTGNDEQYF.

This chain links TRBV29-1 with TRBJ2-3, with D tentatively TRBD2 (5 bases). V was cut by 8 bases and J by 0 bases, with 15 bases left in between. The CDR3 extends over 14 amino acids. Germline V gene sequence: CDR1 SQVTM, CDR2 ANQGSEA. The CDR3 coding sequence is TGCAGCCATTGGGAGCTCATTAGCACAGATACGCAGTATTTT. It specifies CSHWELISTDTQYF.

The table lists this clonotype with a count of one. J is TRBJ2-5 and V is TRBV7-6, with TRBD2 identical over 15 bases. CDR1 SGHVS and CDR2 FNYEAQ come from the germline V gene. The CDR3 consists of 17 residues. With V trimmed by 1 base and J by 5 bases, 5 bases remained unmatched. In DNA, the CDR3 is TGTGCCAGCAGCTTAGGAGGACTAGCGGGAGGGCGGGAGACCCAGTACTTC. It translates to CASSLGGLAGGRETQYF.

The V and J genes are TRBV7-9 and TRBJ2-1, with D tentatively TRBD2 (5 bases). The V end lost 2 bases, the J end lost 4 bases, and 6 bases lay between the germline ends. Germline V gives CDR1 SEHNR, CDR2 FQNEAQ (reference sequence). CDR3 length: 13 amino acids. The CDR3 reads CASSLIAYNEQFF. The CDR3 DNA sequence: TGTGCCAGCAGCTTAATAGCGTACAATGAGCAGTTCTTC.

The chain links TRBV10-3 to TRBJ2-3; D gene ambiguous. Per germline, CDR1 ENHRY and CDR2 SYGVKD. CDR3 length: 16 amino acids. The V gene lost 0 bases and the J gene lost 2 bases, with 12 bases spanning the gap. The CDR3 DNA sequence: TGTGCCATCAGTGAGTCTGGTGTCAGACACACAGATACGCAGTATTTT. Its translation: CAISESGVRHTDTQYF.

The gene calls are TRBV7-2 and TRBJ2-7; 7 bases fit TRBD2. Germline trimming cut 5 bases from V and 2 bases from J; bases unmatched to any gene: 9. The CDR3 is 15 residues long. The germline V gene has CDR1 SGHTA and CDR2 FQGNSA. The CDR3 DNA follows: TGTGCCAGCAGCACGGGAGGTGGGTTTGCCTACGAGCAGTACTTC. Its translation: CASSTGGGFAYEQYF.

The chain has TRBV29-1 and TRBJ2-5, with 12 positions matching TRBD2. CDR1 is SQVTM and CDR2 is ANQGSEA in the germline V gene. V shed 2 bases, J shed 5 bases, and the junction held 6 bases outside the gene matches. This CDR3 has 15 residues. DNA of the CDR3: TGCAGCGTTGAATACCCGGGACTAGCGGGTGAGACCCAGTACTTC. Encoded protein: CSVEYPGLAGETQYF.

This clonotype came up many times. V gene TRBV20-1 combines with J gene TRBJ2-7; D is perhaps TRBD2 (5 bases). From germline, CDR1 is DFQATT and CDR2 SNEGSKA (reference sequence). The CDR3 has 12 amino acids. Trimming shortened V by 6 bases and J by 6 bases, and 15 bases separated the two germline ends. Here the CDR3 reads CSARVTEVEQYV. In nucleotides, the CDR3 is TGCAGTGCCCGAGTCACGGAGGTCGAGCAGTACGTC.

The chain links TRBV9 to TRBJ2-7, with 7 bases aligning to TRBD2. The V segment lost 3 bases and the J segment 7 bases; nucleotides outside the gene matches: 16. Germline-derived CDR1 and CDR2 are SGDLS and YYNGEE. The CDR3 totals 16 residues. Here the CDR3 reads CASSGRGGTSGEEQYF. Written as DNA, the CDR3 is TGTGCCAGCAGCGGCCGAGGAGGCACAAGCGGGGAGGAGCAGTACTTC.

The chain uses TRBV20-1 and TRBJ2-5; D is possibly TRBD1 (6 bases). Germline V gives CDR1 DFQATT, CDR2 SNEGSKA (reference sequence). V was clipped by 3 bases and J by 3 bases, with 11 bases between them. The CDR3 spans 13 residues. CDR3 residues: CSASGSGEETQYF. The CDR3 DNA follows: TGCAGTGCTAGTGGATCAGGGGAAGAGACCCAGTACTTC.

This clonotype has a handful of counts. The chain combines TRBV20-1 with TRBJ2-7, with 8 bases matching TRBD1. Germline values: CDR1 DFQATT, CDR2 SNEGSKA (reference sequence). This CDR3 comprises 12 residues. The junction had 6 bases not matched to a gene; V was cut back by 4 bases and J by 7 bases. CDR3 in amino acids: CSAIGQGKEQYF. The CDR3 DNA is TGCAGTGCTATTGGACAGGGAAAGGAGCAGTACTTC.

The gene calls are TRBV20-1 and TRBJ1-5, with a possible D match to TRBD1 (5 bases). The V and J ends lost 0 bases and 1 base respectively, with 19 bases between them. There are 18 residues in the CDR3. From germline, CDR1 is DFQATT and CDR2 SNEGSKA (reference sequence). DNA of the CDR3: TGCAGTGCTAGAGATTTCGGGTTGTCAGGGTACAGCAATCAGCCCCAGCATTTT. Protein: CSARDFGLSGYSNQPQHF.

This clonotype was seen only once. This rearrangement joins TRBV7-2 to TRBJ2-5, with 11 positions matching TRBD2. Germline V lookup: CDR1 SGHTA, CDR2 FQGNSA. This CDR3 comprises 16 residues. V gave up 2 bases and J gave up 2 bases; unmatched junction bases: 4. The CDR3 is CASSLSSSGGQETQYF. DNA of the CDR3: TGTGCCAGCAGCTTATCGTCTAGCGGGGGGCAAGAGACCCAGTACTTC.

This clonotype was seen once. This chain links TRBV11-2 with TRBJ2-1, with TRBD2 identical over 16 bases. CDR1 and CDR2 (germline): SGHAT, FQNNGV. The CDR3 has 19 amino acids. V dropped 0 bases and J dropped 7; count of bases not matched to a gene: 9. CDR3 in amino acids: CASSLDGTSGRARVNEQFF. CDR3 coding DNA: TGTGCCAGCAGCTTAGATGGGACTAGCGGGAGGGCCAGGGTTAATGAGCAGTTCTTC.